The next 25 T cell receptor beta chains were all read from a single sample in a study of blood T cell repertoires in COVID-19. Here immunoSEQ multiplex PCR was the method, and the copy in TCRdb shows in-frame clones only, minus some. The sample records fewer than 200,000 clones, around 78% being singletons. Sequenced material: PBMCs or T cells enriched from blood (not recorded which). The receptors were gathered from a woman in her 50s who had recovered from COVID-19.

The V gene is TRBV10-3, the J gene TRBJ1-3; the D gene is possibly TRBD1 (5 bases). Germline CDR1 ENHRY, CDR2 SYGVKD. V gave up 8 bases and J gave up 4 bases, with 21 bases separating them. There are 16 residues in the CDR3. This chain's CDR3 is CAIHPGDLGAGNTIYF. The CDR3 DNA sequence: TGTGCCATCCATCCCGGGGACTTAGGGGCCGGAAACACCATATATTTT.

This clone was observed a few times. This chain links TRBV30 with TRBJ1-2; D might be TRBD1 (5 bases). The ends were cut back, 3 bases at V and 6 bases at J, with 20 bases in the middle. Germline V gene lookup returns CDR1 GTSNPN and CDR2 SVGIG (reference sequence). This CDR3 contains 15 residues. The CDR3 sequence: CAWSARAGWGDGYTF. The CDR3 nucleotides read TGTGCCTGGAGCGCCCGGGCAGGGTGGGGGGATGGCTACACCTTC.

This clone was seen more than once but under ten times. The rearrangement uses TRBV11-2 and TRBJ1-2, with a possible D match to TRBD1 (6 bases). V lost 2 bases, J lost 0 bases, and 10 bases lay in between. Germline V gene sequence: CDR1 SGHAT, CDR2 FQNNGV. CDR3 length equals 15 residues. The CDR3 here is CASSLLQGSNYGYTF. Written as DNA, the CDR3 is TGTGCCAGCAGCTTACTCCAGGGGTCTAACTATGGCTACACCTTC.

Here the CDR3 DNA reads TGTGCCAGCAGTGAAGCGAGGGGGGGGCCGAGCACAGATACGCAGTATTTT. Protein product: CASSEARGGPSTDTQYF. The chain is built from TRBV2 and TRBJ2-3, with D tentatively TRBD2 (7 bases). The CDR3 contains 17 residues. Trimming took off 0 bases at V and 0 bases at J, with 13 bases between the two ends. Germline V gene lookup returns CDR1 SNHLY and CDR2 FYNNEI.

This clone was recorded a few times. The chain uses TRBV10-1 and TRBJ2-3; maybe TRBD1 (5 bases). Deletions cut 3 bases from V and 7 bases from J, with 14 bases between. Germline lookup yields CDR1 WNHNN and CDR2 SYGVQD (reference sequence). The CDR3 spans 14 residues. The CDR3 DNA follows: TGCGCCAGCAGTGATCCCCAGGGTTGGAATACGCAGTATTTT. Amino acid sequence: CASSDPQGWNTQYF.

This rearrangement joins TRBV27 to TRBJ1-5, with 7 bases fitting TRBD1. Per the germline V gene, CDR1 is MNHEY and CDR2 is SMNVEV (reference sequence). The ends lost 8 bases at V and 2 bases at J; junction bases unmatched: 15. CDR3 size: 17 residues. This CDR3 is CASADRVRNSGNQPQHF. As DNA, the CDR3 is TGTGCCAGCGCCGACAGGGTAAGGAATAGCGGCAATCAGCCCCAGCATTTT.

For the CDR3, the DNA is TGTGCCAGCAGCCTACCCTCTGCTAGCGGGAGATCTGATACGCAGTATTTT. Its translation is CASSLPSASGRSDTQYF. The J gene is TRBJ2-3, the V gene TRBV14; the match to TRBD2 covers 10 bases. CDR1 is SGHDN and CDR2 is FVKESK in the germline V gene. Trimming cost V 4 bases and J 6 bases; bases outside gene matches: 13. CDR3 size: 17 residues.

This clone was detected once. The V gene is TRBV14, the J gene TRBJ2-5, with D possibly being TRBD1 (5 bases). Trimming took off 4 bases at V and 1 base at J, with 16 bases between the two ends. The CDR3 runs to 16 residues. Per germline, CDR1 SGHDN and CDR2 FVKESK. CDR3 DNA sequence: TGTGCCAGCAGCCGTCAGGGCCGGATCTCCCAAGAGACCCAGTACTTC. It translates to CASSRQGRISQETQYF.

The gene calls are TRBV18 and TRBJ2-5; 9 bases agree with TRBD1. Germline V gene sequence: CDR1 KGHSH, CDR2 LQKENI. V gave up 3 bases and J gave up 4 bases; unmatched junction bases: 15. CDR3 length: 18 amino acids. The CDR3 DNA follows: TGTGCCAGCTCACCCGAACAGGGGGCCTGGACAAGTGTAGAGACCCAGTACTTC. Amino acids: CASSPEQGAWTSVETQYF.

The V call is TRBV19, the J call TRBJ1-5; TRBD1 might be the D (5 bases). The V end lost 2 bases, the J end lost 6 bases, and 11 bases lay between the germline ends. Germline CDR1 is LNHDA and CDR2 is SQIVND (reference sequence). The CDR3 has 14 amino acids. The CDR3 nucleotides are TGTGCCAGTAGTATATTCTGGGGGGGTCAGCCCCAGCATTTT. Translating it yields CASSIFWGGQPQHF.

This sequence joins TRBV2 and TRBJ1-2; no firm D call. Per germline, CDR1 SNHLY and CDR2 FYNNEI. This CDR3 is built from 13 residues. Trimming stripped 7 bases from V and 8 bases from J, with 17 bases between. The CDR3 is CASIALSVGGYTF. The CDR3 nucleotides are TGTGCCAGCATCGCACTCTCCGTCGGGGGCTACACCTTC.

This chain connects TRBV19 to TRBJ1-5; 7 bases are shared with TRBD1. This CDR3 region has 14 residues. Per germline, CDR1 LNHDA and CDR2 SQIVND (reference sequence). With 7 bases clipped from V and 4 bases from J, the junction kept 7 bases outside the gene matches. The CDR3 is CASTLGDRNQPQHF. The CDR3 nucleotides read TGTGCCAGTACCCTGGGGGACAGAAATCAGCCCCAGCATTTT.

In this sample, this clone turned up a few times. The chain joins TRBV7-8 to TRBJ1-6; D might be TRBD1 (6 bases). The ends were cut back, 6 bases at V and 0 bases at J, with 12 bases in the middle. The germline V gene encodes CDR1 SGHVS and CDR2 FQNEAQ. This CDR3 is 16 amino acids long. CDR3 region: CASRSRGGSYNSPLHF. The CDR3 nucleotides are TGTGCCAGCAGAAGTAGGGGGGGCTCCTATAATTCACCCCTCCACTTT.

J is TRBJ2-2 and V is TRBV27; TRBD1 matches at 7 bases. The germline V gene has CDR1 MNHEY and CDR2 SMNVEV (reference sequence). The CDR3 sequence is 15 residues long. Unmatched junction bases numbered 6, after V lost 4 bases and J lost 4 bases. The CDR3 sequence: CASSSGTDPTGELFF. The CDR3 nucleotides are TGTGCCAGCAGTTCCGGGACAGACCCCACCGGGGAGCTGTTTTTT.

The CDR3 DNA is TGTGCCAGCAGCAGCGGGAGGAATAGCAATCAGCCCCAGCATTTT. Protein: CASSSGRNSNQPQHF. This sequence joins TRBV9 and TRBJ1-5; D is unclear. The CDR3 is made up of 15 amino acids. In germline, CDR1 is SGDLS, CDR2 YYNGEE. V dropped 4 bases and J dropped 0 bases, with 11 bases sitting between them.

This sequence joins TRBV5-6 and TRBJ1-5; 8 bases align to TRBD1. From germline, CDR1 is SGHDT and CDR2 YYEEEE. This CDR3 region has 14 residues. The ends lost 4 bases at V and 5 bases at J; junction bases unmatched: 5. CDR3 nucleotides: TGTGCCAGCAGCCCGAACAGGGGGGATCAGCCCCAGCATTTT. Its translation: CASSPNRGDQPQHF.

The rearrangement links TRBV5-6 to TRBJ1-1; maybe TRBD1 (6 bases). Per the germline V gene, CDR1 is SGHDT and CDR2 is YYEEEE. The length of the CDR3 is 13 residues. The V end was cut by 3 bases, the J end by 7 bases, with 13 bases between. The CDR3 sequence: CASSWGRGVEAFF. CDR3 DNA sequence: TGTGCCAGCAGCTGGGGCAGGGGCGTTGAAGCTTTCTTT.

V gene TRBV6-5 combines with J gene TRBJ1-3; no clear D. Germline V gene data show CDR1 as MNHEY and CDR2 as SVGAGI. This CDR3 spans 15 amino acids. Between the trimmed V and J ends, which lost 0 bases and 4 bases, there was a span of 10 bases. The CDR3 region is CASSYSGQTGNTIYF. The CDR3 coding sequence is TGTGCCAGCAGTTACTCTGGGCAGACGGGAAACACCATATATTTT.

This clone showed up just a few times. The chain is built from TRBV6-5 and TRBJ1-6, with 7 bases matching TRBD1. CDR3 length: 14 amino acids. Looked up from germline, CDR1 is MNHEY and CDR2 is SVGAGI. V was pared by 8 bases and J by 7 bases, with 8 bases of the junction left unmatched. CDR3 nucleotide sequence: TGTGCCAGCCTCCGGGACAGATTGAATTCACCCCTCCACTTT. It yields the protein CASLRDRLNSPLHF.

This chain joins TRBV3-1 (or the pseudogene TRBV3-2) and TRBJ2-7, with 8 bases that match TRBD1. Germline V gene data show CDR1 as LGHDT and CDR2 as YNNKEL (reference sequence). Trimming removed 5 bases from V and 6 bases from J; junction bases left unmatched: 9. This CDR3 spans 14 amino acids. The CDR3 DNA reads as TGTGCCAGCAGCTATTCGACAGGGGCTGGCGAGCAGTACGTC. Translation: CASSYSTGAGEQYV.

The chain recombines TRBV4-3 with TRBJ1-2; TRBD1 agrees at 8 bases. The V gene end was trimmed by 3 bases and the J gene end by 2 bases; junction bases not matched to a gene: 5. Looked up from germline, CDR1 is LGHNA and CDR2 is YSLEER. The CDR3 runs 15 residues. CDR3 amino acids: CASSQQQGVNYGYTF. As DNA, the CDR3 is TGCGCCAGCAGCCAGCAACAGGGGGTGAACTATGGCTACACCTTC.

The chain has TRBV7-9 and TRBJ1-1; unclear D gene. Looked up from germline, CDR1 is SEHNR and CDR2 is FQNEAQ (reference sequence). There are 12 residues in the CDR3. V dropped 4 bases and J dropped 4 bases, with 7 bases sitting between them. The CDR3 loop reads CASSSAATEAFF. CDR3 nucleotides: TGTGCCAGCAGCTCGGCGGCCACTGAAGCTTTCTTT.

The chain couples TRBV28 to TRBJ2-2; 12 positions match TRBD1. The length of the CDR3 is 15 residues. Trimming at V came to 5 bases and at J to 6 bases, leaving 4 bases not matched to a gene. The germline V gene has CDR1 MDHEN and CDR2 SYDVKM. CDR3 region: CASSRGTGGPGELFF. CDR3 nucleotides: TGTGCCAGCAGTCGCGGGACAGGGGGCCCCGGGGAGCTGTTTTTT. Looking up the rest from reference TRBV28 and TRBJ2-2 gives the full variable domain: DVKVTQSSRYLVKRTGEKVFLECVQDMDHENMFWYRQDPGLGLRLIYFSYDVKMKEKGDIPEGYSVSREKKERFSLILESASTNQTSMYLCASSRGTGGPGELFFGEGSRLTVL.

In this sample, this clone turned up once. The V call is TRBV30, the J call TRBJ2-2; TRBD2 matches 16 bases. The CDR3 consists of 19 residues. After removal of 0 bases from V and 14 bases from J, the junction contained 18 bases not matched to a gene. Per germline, CDR1 GTSNPN and CDR2 SVGIG (reference sequence). The CDR3 DNA reads as TGTGCCTGGAGTGTACTTTCGACGGGACTAGCGGGGGGGCTATCGGTTCTGTTTTTT. Translating gives CAWSVLSTGLAGGLSVLFF.

The chain links TRBV28 to TRBJ2-1; 8 bases match TRBD2. The CDR3 is 16 residues long. Germline CDR1 MDHEN, CDR2 SYDVKM. V trimming: 2 bases; J trimming: 4 bases; junction bases outside the gene matches: 7. CDR3 DNA sequence: TGTGCCAGCAGTTTAGGGACGGGGGGGATTTACAATGAGCAGTTCTTC. Its translation: CASSLGTGGIYNEQFF.